The 13 T cell receptor beta chains reported below all come from one sample, sequenced in a study of blood T cell repertoires in COVID-19. Assay used: immunoSEQ multiplex PCR; TCRdb lists only in-frame clones, some missing. The top ten clones hold 0.95% to 1% of a sample with about 430,000 clones, 70% to 90% of them seen once. Specimen: PBMCs or T cells enriched from blood (not recorded which). The source of these receptors is a woman in her thirties with acute COVID-19.

The table lists this clone with a few counts. The chain employs TRBV19 and TRBJ2-1; D possibly corresponds to TRBD1 (6 bases). The V end lost 5 bases, the J end lost 9 bases, and 17 bases lay between the germline ends. Germline V CDR1 and CDR2: LNHDA, SQIVND (reference sequence). The CDR3 is made up of 14 amino acids. The CDR3 loop reads CASSPQGNVGEQFF. CDR3 nucleotide sequence: TGTGCCAGTAGTCCACAGGGTAATGTTGGTGAGCAGTTCTTC.

The chain recombines TRBV4-1 with TRBJ1-1, with 7 bases identical to TRBD1. This CDR3 has 16 residues. Unmatched junction bases numbered 9, after V lost 0 bases and J lost 5 bases. Germline V gives CDR1 MGHRA, CDR2 YSYEKL. The CDR3 DNA is TGCGCCAGCAGCCAAGATCGGGCAGGGGGGTGGACTGAAGCTTTCTTT. Translation gives CASSQDRAGGWTEAFF.

The J gene is TRBJ2-5, the V gene TRBV14, with TRBD2 identical over 8 bases. This CDR3 region has 16 residues. Unmatched junction bases numbered 10, after V lost 4 bases and J lost 3 bases. Germline lookup yields CDR1 SGHDN and CDR2 FVKESK. CDR3 DNA sequence: TGTGCCAGCAGCCTCGGAGCGAGCGGGGGTGAAGAGACCCAGTACTTC. As protein: CASSLGASGGEETQYF.

A few counts support this clone. The J gene is TRBJ1-4, the V gene TRBV24-1, with 8 bases aligning to TRBD1. Germline V CDR1 and CDR2: KGHDR, SFDVKD. This CDR3 comprises 15 residues. The J segment lost 7 bases and the V segment lost 3 bases, leaving 6 bases of the junction unmatched. CDR3 coding DNA: TGTGCCACCAGTGATGCGACAGGGGTGGGTGAAAAACTGTTTTTT. This codes for CATSDATGVGEKLFF.

The CDR3 protein is CASREDRGGFQPQHF. CDR3 sequence (DNA): TGTGCCAGCAGAGAGGACAGGGGAGGCTTTCAGCCCCAGCATTTT. The chain links TRBV2 to TRBJ1-5; 9 positions agree with TRBD1. Trimming removed 6 bases from V and 6 bases from J; junction bases left unmatched: 9. Germline-derived CDR1 and CDR2 are SNHLY and FYNNEI. This CDR3 has 15 residues.

The chain is built from TRBV28 and TRBJ1-4; D is possibly TRBD1 (6 bases). Germline values: CDR1 MDHEN, CDR2 SYDVKM. The V end was cut by 7 bases, the J end by 4 bases, with 10 bases between. This CDR3 is 13 amino acids long. CDR3: CASTTGFNEKLFF. CDR3 nucleotides: TGTGCCAGCACCACAGGGTTTAATGAAAAACTGTTTTTT.

The rearrangement joins TRBV7-9 to TRBJ1-1; 10 bases align to TRBD1. Germline-derived CDR1 and CDR2 are SEHNR and FQNEAQ (reference sequence). With 3 bases clipped from V and 3 bases from J, the junction kept 1 base outside the gene matches. This CDR3 has 14 residues. CDR3 nucleotides: TGTGCCAGCAGCTTTGGGACAGGGGACACTGAAGCTTTCTTT. Amino acids: CASSFGTGDTEAFF.

Only one count was recorded for this clone. The chain carries TRBV28 and TRBJ2-5; D unresolved. Germline CDR1 reads MDHEN; CDR2 reads SYDVKM. Trimming removed 5 bases at V and 2 bases at J, with 3 bases between. The CDR3 loop spans 11 amino acids. The CDR3 is CASSLQETQYF. In DNA form, the CDR3 reads TGTGCCAGCAGTCTACAAGAGACCCAGTACTTC.

The chain links TRBV30 to TRBJ2-3, with a possible D match to TRBD1 (5 bases). From germline, CDR1 is GTSNPN and CDR2 SVGIG (reference sequence). The CDR3 totals 14 residues. V shed 4 bases and J shed 7 bases, with 18 bases lying between them. In DNA form, the CDR3 reads TGTGCCTGGACCTCAAACGGACATGGTAATACGCAGTATTTT. Translated, it gives CAWTSNGHGNTQYF.

The gene calls are TRBV19 and TRBJ1-6, with 7 bases identical to TRBD1. J was trimmed by 4 bases and V by 8 bases; bases with no gene match: 8. The CDR3 runs 15 residues. From germline, CDR1 is LNHDA and CDR2 SQIVND (reference sequence). The DNA for the CDR3 is TGTGCCAGTTCCACAGGGGAAGTATATAATTCACCCCTCCACTTT. It is translated as CASSTGEVYNSPLHF.

V usage is TRBV5-4 and J usage is TRBJ1-2; the match to TRBD1 covers 7 bases. Per germline, CDR1 SGHNT and CDR2 YYREEE (reference sequence). With V trimmed by 0 bases and J by 4 bases, 3 bases remained unmatched. This CDR3 has 14 amino acids. CDR3 sequence: CASSLAGGGYGYTF. The CDR3 DNA sequence: TGTGCCAGCAGCTTGGCAGGGGGTGGCTATGGCTACACCTTC.

This rearrangement joins TRBV18 to TRBJ1-4, with TRBD1 matching over 10 bases. V lost 3 bases to trimming and J lost 7 bases; unmatched junction nucleotides: 8. This CDR3 comprises 16 residues. Germline CDR1 reads KGHSH; CDR2 reads LQKENI. The CDR3 here is CASSPAAGTGVEKLFF. CDR3 nucleotides: TGTGCCAGCTCACCGGCCGCGGGGACAGGGGTTGAAAAACTGTTTTTT. The full variable domain, completed using reference TRBV18 and TRBJ1-4, is NAGVMQNPRHLVRRRGQEARLRCSPMKGHSHVYWYRQLPEEGLKFMVYLQKENIIDESGMPKERFSAEFPKEGPSILRIQQVVRGDSAAYFCASSPAAGTGVEKLFFGSGTQLSVL.

This clone has a handful of counts. Within the sample, other DNA sequences also encode this same CDR3. The rearrangement links TRBV3-1 (or the pseudogene TRBV3-2) to TRBJ1-1; TRBD1 aligns across 8 bases. V dropped 4 bases and J dropped 8; count of bases not matched to a gene: 3. The CDR3 runs 12 residues. Per the germline V gene, CDR1 is LGHDT and CDR2 is YNNKEL (reference sequence). The CDR3 DNA reads TGTGCCAGCAGCCGGACAGGGACCGAAGCTTTCTTT. It codes for CASSRTGTEAFF.